This TCR beta chain was sequenced for a study of tumor and adjacent non-tumor tissue in lung cancer. RNA was extracted from bulk tissue without any cell sorting. Distant lung tissue was collected more than 3 cm away from the tumor edge. This clonotype was recorded many times. This CDR3 is 18 amino acids long. The junction had 12 bases not matched to a gene; V was cut back by 0 bases and J by 6 bases. In germline, CDR1 is MNHNS, CDR2 SASEGT. Three rounds of nested PCR, following a modified ARM-PCR protocol, produced the TCRbeta library. TCRdb used MiXCR to reprocess the multiplex PCR reads, holding one entry per CDR3 protein. This table holds about 75,000 distinct CDR3 sequences, 55% to 70% found once.

Input material: distant non-tumor lung tissue. The clonotype was recovered from a woman between 45 and 65 years old with non-small cell lung cancer. This chain joins TRBV6-1 and TRBJ2-1, with 9 nucleotides matching TRBD2. CDR3 in DNA: TGTGCCAGCAGTGAAGCGCTTCGACTAGCGGCCGCCTCCAATGAGCAGTTCTTC. As protein: CASSEALRLAAASNEQFF.